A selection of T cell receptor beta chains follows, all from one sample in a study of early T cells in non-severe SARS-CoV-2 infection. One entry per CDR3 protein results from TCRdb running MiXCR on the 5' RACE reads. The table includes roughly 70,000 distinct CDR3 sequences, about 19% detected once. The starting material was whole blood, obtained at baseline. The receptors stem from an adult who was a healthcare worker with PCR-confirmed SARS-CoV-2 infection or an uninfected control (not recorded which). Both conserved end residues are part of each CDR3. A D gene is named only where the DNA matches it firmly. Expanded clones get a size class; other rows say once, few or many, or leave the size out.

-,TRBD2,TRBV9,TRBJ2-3,TGTGCCAGCAGCGCCCAACTAGCGGGGGATGAGTATTTT,CASSAQLAGDEYF
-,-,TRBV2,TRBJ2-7,TGTGCCAGCAGCGCCGGCGGCCCTCGCTACGAGCAGTACTTC,CASSAGGPRYEQYF
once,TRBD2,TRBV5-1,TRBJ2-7,TGCGCCAGCAGCCCACCACTAGCGGGGGTCGACGAGCAGTACTTC,CASSPPLAGVDEQYF
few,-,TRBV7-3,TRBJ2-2,TGTGCCAGCAGCTCTGGGCTAGCGAACACCGGGGAGCTGTTTTTT,CASSSGLANTGELFF
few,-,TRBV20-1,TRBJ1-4,TGCAGTGCTAGATCACAGATAAATGAAAAACTGTTTTTT,CSARSQINEKLFF
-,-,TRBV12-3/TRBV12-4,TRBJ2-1,TGTGCCAGCGGCTACGGAGGGTCTGAGCAGTTCTTC,CASGYGGSEQFF
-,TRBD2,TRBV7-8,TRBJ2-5,TGTGCCAGCAGCCAAATTGGTAGCGGACTAGAAGAGACCCAGTACTTC,CASSQIGSGLEETQYF
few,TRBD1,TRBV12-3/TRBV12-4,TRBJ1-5,TGTGCCAGCAGTCTGGACAGGGGCAATCAGCCCCAGCATTTT,CASSLDRGNQPQHF
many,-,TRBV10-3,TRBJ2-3,TGTGCCACCAACCCAAATTCAGATACGCAGTATTTT,CATNPNSDTQYF
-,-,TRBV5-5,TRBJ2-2,TGTGCCAGCAGCTTTGGGGTAATTTCGAACACCGGGGAGCTGTTTTTT,CASSFGVISNTGELFF
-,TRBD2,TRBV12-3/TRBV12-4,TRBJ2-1,TGTGCCAGCAGTTGGGCTAGCGGTTACAATGAGCAGTTCTTC,CASSWASGYNEQFF
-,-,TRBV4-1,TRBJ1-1,TGCGCCAGCAGCCAAACAGGATTGAACACTGAAGCTTTCTTT,CASSQTGLNTEAFF
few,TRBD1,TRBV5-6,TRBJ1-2,TGTGCCAGCAGCCCAGGGGGCATCACCTATGGCTACACCTTC,CASSPGGITYGYTF
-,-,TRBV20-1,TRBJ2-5,TGCAGTGCTCGCGTCGGTGGTGGTATGGACCAGTACTTC,CSARVGGGMDQYF
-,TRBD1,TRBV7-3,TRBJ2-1,TGTGCCAGCAGCTTAGAGGGGACAGACTACAATGAGCAGTTCTTC,CASSLEGTDYNEQFF
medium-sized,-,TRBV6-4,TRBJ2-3,TGTGCCAGCAGTGACCGAGAGGGGAGCACAGATACGCAGTATTTT,CASSDREGSTDTQYF
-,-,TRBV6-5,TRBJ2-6,TGTGCCAGCAGTTACTCTCTACTAGAAACGGCGCCTGGGGCCAACGTCCTGACTTTC,CASSYSLLETAPGANVLTF
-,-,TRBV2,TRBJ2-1,TGTGCCAGCAGTGAGTTCGATGAGCAGTTCTTC,CASSEFDEQFF
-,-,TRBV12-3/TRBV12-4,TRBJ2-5,TGTGCCAGCAGTTTGGGAGAAGGAGAGACCCAGTACTTC,CASSLGEGETQYF
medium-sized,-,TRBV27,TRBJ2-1,TGTGCCAGCAGCAGGGAGATGGGATCCTACAATGAGCAGTTCTTC,CASSREMGSYNEQFF
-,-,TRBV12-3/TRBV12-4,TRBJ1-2,TGTGCCAGCAGTTTACAGGGAGCCGGCTACACCTTC,CASSLQGAGYTF
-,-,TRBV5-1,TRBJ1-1,TGCGCCAGCAGCTTGTCGGGACAAAAGAACACTGAAGCTTTCTTT,CASSLSGQKNTEAFF
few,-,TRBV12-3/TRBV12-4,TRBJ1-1,TGTGCCAGCAGTTTGAACAGAATGAACACTGAAGCTTTCTTT,CASSLNRMNTEAFF
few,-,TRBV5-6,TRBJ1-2,TGTGCCAGCAGCTTGGATACTACAGCCACCCGCTATGGCTACACCTTC,CASSLDTTATRYGYTF
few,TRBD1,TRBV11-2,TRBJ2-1,TGTGCCAGCAGCCGCACGGGACAGGGATCGGACAATGAGCAGTTCTTC,CASSRTGQGSDNEQFF
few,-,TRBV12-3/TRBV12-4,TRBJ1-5,TGTGCCAGCATGCCAGGGCCTAATCAGCCCCAGCATTTT,CASMPGPNQPQHF
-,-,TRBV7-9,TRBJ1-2,TGTGCCAGCAGCTTAGAGCCGGAGAGCTATGGCTACACCTTC,CASSLEPESYGYTF
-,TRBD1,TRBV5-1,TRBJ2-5,TGCGCCAGCAGTCAACAGGGGGAAGAGACCCAGTACTTC,CASSQQGEETQYF
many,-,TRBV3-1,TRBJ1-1,TGTGCCAGCAGCCAAGCAGGGTACACTGAAGCTTTCTTT,CASSQAGYTEAFF
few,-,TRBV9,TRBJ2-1,TGTGCCAGCAGCGCGGAAGGACGGTTACTCTACAATGAGCAGTTCTTC,CASSAEGRLLYNEQFF
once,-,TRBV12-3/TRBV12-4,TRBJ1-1,TGTGCCAGCAGTTTCTTTCAGACGAACACTGAAGCTTTCTTT,CASSFFQTNTEAFF
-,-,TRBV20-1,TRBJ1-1,TGCAGTGCTACACGCGACCTGAACACTGAAGCTTTCTTT,CSATRDLNTEAFF